This TCR beta chain emerged from a study of blood T cell repertoires in COVID-19. Turning to the study itself: Sites in the United States, Italy and Spain provided acute and convalescent COVID-19 samples. Sample material is recorded as cDNA or gDNA derived from T cells, B-cell-depleted T cells, or PBMCs.

Followed longitudinally, the Seattle patients had been enrolled during active infection. Germline values: CDR1 SGHDT, CDR2 YYEEEE. Trimming took 4 bases from V and 2 from J; bases not matched to a gene: 8. This CDR3 has 16 amino acids. Authors' analysis steps: The assay estimated nucleated cells by amplifying reference gene primers. Assay: immunoSEQ multiplex PCR; the TCRdb copy retains only in-frame clones and omits some. The V and J calls and the clone size are those of that table, but D and trimming were determined from the DNA. The repertoire has some 270,000 clones, roughly 80% of them found once; the top ten carry more than 15%.

The specimen was peripheral blood. The rearrangement links TRBV5-6 to TRBJ1-5; 8 positions match TRBD1. The sequence came from a person aged 65-85 years with COVID-19, enrolled during active disease. DNA for the CDR3: TGTGCCAGCAGCCCCTGGACAGGGCGGGGCAATCAGCCCCAGCATTTT. Its protein product is CASSPWTGRGNQPQHF.